Described below is a single T cell receptor (beta chain) sequence and its context. Its target antigen remains unknown. Per-base quality was not reported, and no clone a single base away is much larger than it. From the cysteine through the phenylalanine, the CDR3 covers 13 amino acids. The only DNA kept is the CDR3, 39 bases in frame from the first base. Via the germline V gene, CDR1 is MNHEY and CDR2 SVGAGI. Unmatched junction bases come to 2, with V trimmed by 5 bases and J by 4 bases. High-throughput TCRbeta CDR3 sequencing of frozen genomic DNA was performed by immunoSEQ, including PCR amplification, mapping, bias correction and internal controls. The original pipeline was this. Productive rearrangements were retained, and unique TCRbeta sequences were defined by the CDR3 nucleotide sequence together with the V and J gene. For a sequence to be called donor-reactive, it needed a frequency of at least 0.01% and at least 5-fold expansion in CFSE-low cells compared with unstimulated pre-transplant cells. Minimum frequency thresholds were set for each subject on the basis of the unstimulated sample with the lowest template count, so that a detection power of at least 90% was ensured. Repertoire turnover was measured by Jensen-Shannon divergence between the top 1000 TCRbeta sequences post- and pre-transplant. Changes in detection of donor-reactive sequences were assessed with two-sided Fisher's exact tests. Sourced from immuneACCESS, this table was stored by TCRdb with only in-frame sequences that have V and J called. A share of the clones is absent; for the studies checked, an unresolved V gene accounts for under half, and the remainder has no known explanation. V and J calls and clone size are given by that table; D and trimming were obtained from the DNA. For this sample there are 9,000 to 9,500 clones; around 73% appear just once. The ten top clones hold around 56% of the sample.

This record belongs to a study of T cell clones after liver transplantation (dated 2019 in TCRdb). In the study overall: The samples were obtained from ITN030ST, a randomized trial that attempted immunosuppression withdrawal within 2 years after liver transplantation. Donor-reactive T cell clones were identified by TCRbeta sequencing after a pre-transplant mixed lymphocyte reaction and then tracked in post-transplant blood. Third party-reactive TCRbeta sequences from pre-transplant MLRs were also identified as an antigen-independent comparator for donor-reactive sequences. Of the eight recipients, a few were HCV-positive, while the remaining recipients had been transplanted for non-autoimmune, non-viral indications. Subjects received no induction therapy and standard immunosuppression until randomization at 12-24 months post-transplant. Tolerance meant complete immunosuppression withdrawal for at least one year without liver enzymes rising beyond twice the upper limit of normal. Blood samples were collected pre-transplant, then pre-randomization ahead of withdrawal, and finally post-randomization once withdrawal had either been completed or failed. The studied cohort comprised 8 liver transplant recipients, 3 classified as tolerant and 5 as non-tolerant.

Thawed unstimulated PBMCs were stained for CD3, CD4 and CD8 and FACS-sorted into CD3+CD4+ and CD3+CD8+ populations. Randomization to immunosuppression withdrawal applied to every one of the 8 studied subjects. The Qiagen DNeasy Blood and Tissue Kit was used for genomic DNA isolation. Beyond this particular receptor, the publication reports: The decline in donor-reactive sequences exceeded the decline in third party-reactive sequences, suggesting partial antigen-specific deletion that was unrelated to withdrawal success. Because no allograft tissue specimens were available, donor-reactive T cells may have migrated into the graft instead of being deleted. When repertoire turnover was taken into account, detection of donor-reactive sequences was significantly reduced in 7 of 8 subjects for CD4 and in 8 of 8 subjects for CD8. In most of the 8 subjects, circulating donor-reactive CD4 TCRbeta sequences decreased significantly after transplant, regardless of tolerance or HCV status. Conclusions were preliminary, limited by small, heterogeneous patient numbers and non-standardized post-transplant time points. Low numbers of available donor cells limited the measurable donor-reactive repertoire in a couple of subjects.

Sequencing used CD8+ T cells from blood, obtained at the 22-month timepoint. The sequence derives from a human patient who received a liver transplant. Because of the transplant, the T cells may be the graft donor's rather than the patient's own. This chain is built from TRBV6-5 and TRBJ2-1; 7 nucleotides in the junction match TRBD2. The DNA sequence is given as TGTGCCAGCAGTACGCGGGGGTACAATGAGCAGTTCTTC. Its protein reads: CASSTRGYNEQFF.